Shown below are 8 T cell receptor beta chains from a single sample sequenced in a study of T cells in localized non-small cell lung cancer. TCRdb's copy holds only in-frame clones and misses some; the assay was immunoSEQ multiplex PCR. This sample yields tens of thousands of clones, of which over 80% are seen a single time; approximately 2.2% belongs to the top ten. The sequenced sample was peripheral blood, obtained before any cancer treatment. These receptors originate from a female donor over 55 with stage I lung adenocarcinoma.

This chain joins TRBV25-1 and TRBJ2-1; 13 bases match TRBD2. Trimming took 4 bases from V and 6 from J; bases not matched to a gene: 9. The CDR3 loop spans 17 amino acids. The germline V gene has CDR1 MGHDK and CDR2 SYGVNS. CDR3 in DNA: TGTGCCAGCAGTGGGTATCCTACTAGCGGGGGGGCCAATGAGCAGTTCTTC. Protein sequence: CASSGYPTSGGANEQFF.

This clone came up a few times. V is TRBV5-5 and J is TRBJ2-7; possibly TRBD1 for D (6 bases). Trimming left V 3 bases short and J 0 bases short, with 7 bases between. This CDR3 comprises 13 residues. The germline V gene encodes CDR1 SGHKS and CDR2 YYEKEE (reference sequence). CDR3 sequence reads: CASSSDSSYEQYF. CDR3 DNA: TGTGCCAGCAGCTCGGACAGCTCCTACGAGCAGTACTTC.

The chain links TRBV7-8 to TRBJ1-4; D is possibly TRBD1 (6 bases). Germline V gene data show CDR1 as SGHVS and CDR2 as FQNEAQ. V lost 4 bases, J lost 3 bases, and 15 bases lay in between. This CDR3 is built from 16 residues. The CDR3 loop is CASSSTLTGPNEKLFF. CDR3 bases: TGTGCCAGCAGCTCAACTCTAACAGGGCCTAATGAAAAACTGTTTTTT.

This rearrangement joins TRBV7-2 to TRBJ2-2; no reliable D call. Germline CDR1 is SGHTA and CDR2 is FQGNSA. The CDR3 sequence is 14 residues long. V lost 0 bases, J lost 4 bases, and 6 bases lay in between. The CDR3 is CASSLARSTGELFF. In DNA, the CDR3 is TGTGCCAGCAGCTTAGCGCGGAGCACCGGGGAGCTGTTTTTT.

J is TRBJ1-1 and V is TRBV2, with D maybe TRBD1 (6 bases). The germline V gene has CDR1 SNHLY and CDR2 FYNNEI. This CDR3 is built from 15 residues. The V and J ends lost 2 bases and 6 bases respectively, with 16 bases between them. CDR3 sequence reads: CASSEKDSLVAEAFF. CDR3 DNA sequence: TGTGCCAGCAGTGAAAAGGACAGCCTAGTCGCTGAAGCTTTCTTT.

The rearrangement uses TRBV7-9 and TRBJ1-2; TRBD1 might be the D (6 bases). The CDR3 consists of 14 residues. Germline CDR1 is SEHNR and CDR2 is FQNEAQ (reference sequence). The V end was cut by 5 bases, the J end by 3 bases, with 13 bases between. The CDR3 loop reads CASSLTGMDYGYTF. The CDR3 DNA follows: TGTGCCAGCAGCCTAACAGGGATGGACTATGGCTACACCTTC. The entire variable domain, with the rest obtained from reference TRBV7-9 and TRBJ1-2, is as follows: DTGVSQNPRHKITKRGQNVTFRCDPISEHNRLYWYRQTLGQGPEFLTYFQNEAQLEKSRLLSDRFSAERPKGSFSTLEIQRTEQGDSAMYLCASSLTGMDYGYTFGSGTRLTVV.

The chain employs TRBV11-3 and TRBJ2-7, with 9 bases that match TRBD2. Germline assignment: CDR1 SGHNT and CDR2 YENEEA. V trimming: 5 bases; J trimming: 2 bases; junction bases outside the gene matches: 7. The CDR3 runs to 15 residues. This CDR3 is CASSPPSGGTYEQYF. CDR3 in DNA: TGTGCCAGCAGCCCCCCCAGCGGGGGGACCTACGAGCAGTACTTC.

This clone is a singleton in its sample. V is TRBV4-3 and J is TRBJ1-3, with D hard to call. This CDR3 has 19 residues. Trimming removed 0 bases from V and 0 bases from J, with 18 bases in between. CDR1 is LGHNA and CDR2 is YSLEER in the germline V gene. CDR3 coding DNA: TGCGCCAGCAGCCAAGATAGGATCCGCAGACCGAGCTCTGGAAACACCATATATTTT. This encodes CASSQDRIRRPSSGNTIYF.